The 25 T cell receptor beta chains below were found in one sample sequenced in a study of shared T cell receptors in the human thymus. Here immunoSEQ multiplex PCR was the method, and the copy in TCRdb shows in-frame clones only, minus some. The sample has roughly 410,000 clones, around 95% seen once; the top ten hold roughly 0.02%. The sequenced material came from thymocytes. Source of these receptors: a human donor.

This chain's CDR3 is CASSLAGQGVYEQYF. In DNA form, the CDR3 reads TGTGCCAGCAGCTTAGCTGGCCAGGGTGTCTACGAGCAGTACTTC. The rearrangement links TRBV11-2 to TRBJ2-7; D is possibly TRBD1 (5 bases). CDR1 SGHAT and CDR2 FQNNGV come from the germline V gene. The CDR3 runs to 15 residues. Trimming took off 1 base at V and 3 bases at J, with 13 bases between the two ends.

This chain joins TRBV5-8 and TRBJ2-7, with 8 nucleotides matching TRBD1. The V gene end was trimmed by 2 bases and the J gene end by 2 bases; junction bases not matched to a gene: 15. The CDR3 spans 18 residues. Germline V gene sequence: CDR1 SGHTS, CDR2 YDEGEE. The CDR3 sequence is CASSFGTGHLPGTYEQYF. The DNA of the CDR3 is TGTGCCAGCAGCTTCGGGACAGGTCACTTACCAGGGACCTACGAGCAGTACTTC.

The CDR3 sequence: CASSPSRCYEQYF. CDR3 nucleotides: TGTGCCAGCAGCCCCTCCAGGTGCTACGAGCAGTACTTC. V and J are TRBV27 and TRBJ2-7, with D unresolved. Looked up from germline, CDR1 is MNHEY and CDR2 is SMNVEV (reference sequence). Deletions cut 6 bases from V and 3 bases from J, with 12 bases between. The CDR3 has 13 residues.

The V call is TRBV7-6, the J call TRBJ2-1; 8 bases agree with TRBD2. CDR3 length equals 16 residues. Looked up from germline, CDR1 is SGHVS and CDR2 is FNYEAQ. V shed 4 bases, J shed 1 base, and the junction held 6 bases outside the gene matches. CDR3 in amino acids: CASSYSGIGSYNEQFF. CDR3 DNA sequence: TGTGCCAGCAGCTATAGCGGGATAGGGTCCTACAATGAGCAGTTCTTC.

The rearrangement links TRBV6-1 to TRBJ1-1; 8 bases are a match to TRBD1. V dropped 6 bases and J dropped 5; count of bases not matched to a gene: 5. The CDR3 has 13 amino acids. Germline CDR1 reads MNHNS; CDR2 reads SASEGT. CDR3 in DNA: TGTGCCAGCAGACAGGGGGGAAATACTGAAGCTTTCTTT. Translated: CASRQGGNTEAFF.

The rearrangement uses TRBV6-6 and TRBJ2-3, with D uncertain. V gave up 4 bases and J gave up 0 bases, with 11 bases separating them. The V gene's germline CDR1 is MNHNY and CDR2 SVGAGI (reference sequence). The CDR3 is 15 amino acids. The CDR3 reads CASSSKRPSTDTQYF. CDR3 sequence (DNA): TGTGCCAGCAGTTCCAAGCGACCTAGCACAGATACGCAGTATTTT.

A remark on this clone: Other DNA sequences in the same sample also yield this CDR3. The chain recombines TRBV5-1 with TRBJ2-5, with a tentative D call TRBD1 (6 bases). CDR3 length: 13 residues. V dropped 2 bases and J dropped 2 bases, with 7 bases sitting between them. CDR1 and CDR2 from the germline V gene are SGHRS and YFSETQ. Written as DNA, the CDR3 is TGCGCCAGCAGCTTAGGGGGTCAAGAGACCCAGTACTTC. Translation: CASSLGGQETQYF.

The rearrangement links TRBV5-6 to TRBJ1-4; 11 nucleotides match TRBD1. Germline values: CDR1 SGHDT, CDR2 YYEEEE. The V gene end was trimmed by 4 bases and the J gene end by 5 bases; junction bases not matched to a gene: 4. The CDR3 covers 15 residues. As DNA, the CDR3 is TGTGCCAGCAGCCGGGACAGGGGGACAAATGAAAAACTGTTTTTT. Its protein is CASSRDRGTNEKLFF.

The V gene is TRBV6-1, the J gene TRBJ1-5, with TRBD1 matching 10 bases. Trimming took 6 bases from V and 7 from J; bases not matched to a gene: 6. Germline CDR1 and CDR2: MNHNS and SASEGT. This CDR3 comprises 14 residues. The CDR3 is CASRGDRGIQPQHF. DNA of the CDR3: TGTGCCAGCAGGGGGGACAGGGGAATACAGCCCCAGCATTTT.

The V and J genes are TRBV18 and TRBJ2-3; 8 bases fit TRBD2. Germline trimming cut 6 bases from V and 2 bases from J; bases unmatched to any gene: 13. CDR3 length equals 17 residues. Germline CDR1 KGHSH, CDR2 LQKENI. CDR3 loop: CASSPLMAGGSTDTQYF. CDR3 nucleotides: TGTGCCAGCTCCCCTCTTATGGCGGGAGGTTCCACAGATACGCAGTATTTT.

This chain links TRBV19 with TRBJ1-1; D ambiguous. Trimming shortened V by 4 bases and J by 4 bases, and 13 bases separated the two germline ends. Germline V gene data show CDR1 as LNHDA and CDR2 as SQIVND (reference sequence). The CDR3 covers 14 residues. The CDR3 coding sequence is TGTGCCAGTAGTAATTCTAGACCTAGCACTGAAGCTTTCTTT. This sequence encodes CASSNSRPSTEAFF.

The chain combines TRBV28 with TRBJ1-1, with a weak D call TRBD1 (6 bases). V lost 7 bases to trimming and J lost 7 bases, with 13 bases between them. The CDR3 runs 12 residues. The germline gives CDR1 MDHEN, CDR2 SYDVKM. CDR3 coding DNA: TGTGCCAGCAAAGGACAGATCCTTGAAGCTTTCTTT. Amino acid sequence: CASKGQILEAFF. Full variable domain (missing parts from reference TRBV28 and TRBJ1-1): DVKVTQSSRYLVKRTGEKVFLECVQDMDHENMFWYRQDPGLGLRLIYFSYDVKMKEKGDIPEGYSVSREKKERFSLILESASTNQTSMYLCASKGQILEAFFGQGTRLTVV.

Here the CDR3 reads CASSHGSTEAFF. DNA for the CDR3: TGTGCCAGCAGTCACGGTAGTACTGAAGCTTTCTTT. This rearrangement joins TRBV6-6 to TRBJ1-1; D remains ambiguous. Trimming took off 5 bases at V and 5 bases at J, with 9 bases between the two ends. CDR1 MNHNY and CDR2 SVGAGI come from the germline V gene (reference sequence). The CDR3 extends over 12 amino acids.

This chain connects TRBV11-3 to TRBJ2-1, with 7 bases aligning to TRBD2. V dropped 1 base and J dropped 0; count of bases not matched to a gene: 3. The germline CDR1 and CDR2 sequences are SGHNT and YENEEA. The CDR3 extends over 16 amino acids. CDR3: CASSLAKRGSYNEQFF. DNA for the CDR3: TGTGCCAGCAGCTTAGCCAAGCGGGGCTCCTACAATGAGCAGTTCTTC.

The genes are TRBV5-1 and TRBJ1-1; 8 nucleotides line up with TRBD1. Germline CDR1 reads SGHRS; CDR2 reads YFSETQ. CDR3 size: 15 residues. V dropped 0 bases and J dropped 5; count of bases not matched to a gene: 6. CDR3 loop: CASSLGDRLITEAFF. CDR3 nucleotide sequence: TGCGCCAGCAGCTTGGGGGACAGGCTTATAACTGAAGCTTTCTTT.

V is TRBV20-1 and J is TRBJ1-2; D is undetermined. The CDR3 contains 10 residues. In germline, CDR1 is DFQATT, CDR2 SNEGSKA (reference sequence). The CDR3 DNA follows: TGCAGGCAACATCTGGGTGGCTACACCTTC. Amino acids: CRQHLGGYTF.

The chain carries TRBV7-9 and TRBJ2-2, with a possible D match to TRBD2 (6 bases). The CDR3 totals 13 residues. Trimming took 6 bases from V and 9 from J, leaving 14 bases between them. Per germline, CDR1 SEHNR and CDR2 FQNEAQ (reference sequence). CDR3: CASSNGAGRELFF. DNA of the CDR3: TGTGCCAGCAGTAACGGGGCGGGAAGGGAGCTGTTTTTT.

This chain uses TRBV5-4 with TRBJ2-3; 7 bases are a match to TRBD2. In germline, CDR1 is SGHNT, CDR2 YYREEE (reference sequence). CDR3 size: 16 residues. V lost 1 base and J lost 7; bases outside the gene matches: 12. The CDR3 here is CASSLIGLEAGNTQYF. In DNA form, the CDR3 reads TGTGCCAGCAGCTTGATTGGACTAGAAGCTGGAAATACGCAGTATTTT.

This clone was recorded once. The chain joins TRBV5-1 to TRBJ1-1; D is ambiguous. The CDR3 totals 14 residues. Germline values: CDR1 SGHRS, CDR2 YFSETQ. The V and J ends lost 0 bases and 6 bases respectively, with 12 bases between them. The CDR3 DNA is TGCGCCAGCAGCTTGGAACGGGGATGGGCTGAAGCTTTCTTT. Protein product: CASSLERGWAEAFF.

The chain joins TRBV19 to TRBJ2-1; 8 bases match TRBD1. V lost 5 bases and J lost 4; bases outside the gene matches: 10. Germline-derived CDR1 and CDR2 are LNHDA and SQIVND (reference sequence). This CDR3 is built from 16 residues. The CDR3 DNA sequence: TGTGCCAGTAGTGAACCTACAGGGGGGAATTACAATGAGCAGTTCTTC. The encoded protein is CASSEPTGGNYNEQFF.

The chain links TRBV28 to TRBJ2-5; D is perhaps TRBD2 (7 bases). Trimming removed 7 bases at V and 4 bases at J, with 13 bases between. The length of the CDR3 is 13 residues. CDR1 is MDHEN, CDR2 SYDVKM, per germline. CDR3 amino acids: CASNPRGGETQYF. The CDR3 DNA reads TGTGCCAGCAACCCTAGGGGGGGAGAGACCCAGTACTTC.

This chain joins TRBV4-2 and TRBJ1-2; D is possibly TRBD1 (5 bases). This CDR3 contains 17 residues. Germline V CDR1 and CDR2: LGHNA, YNFKEQ. V was trimmed by 0 bases and J by 7 bases, leaving 21 bases between them. DNA for the CDR3: TGTGCCAGCAGCCAAGAGGGCCTGGAGGGGCAAGAGGGTGGCTACACCTTC. Protein sequence: CASSQEGLEGQEGGYTF.

The chain is built from TRBV5-5 and TRBJ2-7, with D hard to call. There are 14 residues in the CDR3. Trimming took 2 bases from V and 2 from J, leaving 11 bases between them. Germline CDR1 and CDR2: SGHKS and YYEKEE (reference sequence). The CDR3 region is CASSFPLGPYEQYF. CDR3 in DNA: TGTGCCAGCAGCTTCCCGTTGGGTCCCTACGAGCAGTACTTC.

The rearrangement links TRBV11-2 to TRBJ2-3; D gene unclear. This CDR3 region has 15 residues. The V gene lost 5 bases and the J gene lost 1 base, with 13 bases spanning the gap. Germline assignment: CDR1 SGHAT and CDR2 FQNNGV. The CDR3 nucleotides are TGTGCCAGCAGCCGCCTTTTAAGGCGCACAGATACGCAGTATTTT. Encoded protein: CASSRLLRRTDTQYF.

This chain joins TRBV5-4 and TRBJ2-7; D is unclear. Germline loops: CDR1 SGHNT, CDR2 YYREEE (reference sequence). The CDR3 runs to 12 residues. V was clipped by 4 bases and J by 6 bases, with 11 bases between them. This chain's CDR3 is CASSPVLGEQYF. Here the CDR3 DNA reads TGTGCCAGCAGCCCCGTCTTGGGCGAGCAGTACTTC.